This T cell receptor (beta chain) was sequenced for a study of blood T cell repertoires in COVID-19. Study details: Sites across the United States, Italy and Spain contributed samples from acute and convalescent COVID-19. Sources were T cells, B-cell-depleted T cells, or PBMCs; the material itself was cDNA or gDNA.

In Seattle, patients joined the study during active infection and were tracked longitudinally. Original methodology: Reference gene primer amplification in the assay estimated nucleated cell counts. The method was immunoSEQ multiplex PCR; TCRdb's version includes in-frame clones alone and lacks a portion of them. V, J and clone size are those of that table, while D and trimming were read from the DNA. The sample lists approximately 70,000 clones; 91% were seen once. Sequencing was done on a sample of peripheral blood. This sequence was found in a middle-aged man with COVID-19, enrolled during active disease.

CDR3 in DNA: TGTGCCAGCAGCCCAATGGGACAGAATGCCTACAATGAGCAGTTCTTC. Amino acid sequence: CASSPMGQNAYNEQFF. This chain uses TRBV7-8 with TRBJ2-1; 7 bases agree with TRBD1. V was clipped by 5 bases and J by 2 bases; unmatched bases: 9. The CDR3 spans 16 residues. Germline CDR1 SGHVS, CDR2 FQNEAQ.